This T cell receptor beta chain was recorded in a study of shared clonotypes between healthy human individuals. Germline loops: CDR1 SGHRS, CDR2 YFSETQ. V lost 3 bases to trimming and J lost 1 base, with 16 bases between them. The CDR3 loop spans 16 amino acids. Profiling relied on immunoSEQ multiplex PCR, and the TCRdb table lists in-frame clones only, not all of them. The top ten clones hold about 1.8% of a sample with nearly 750,000 clones, over 60% of them seen once. The TCR sequence derives from a young woman in good health. The sequenced sample consisted of memory CD4+ T cells sorted from blood. Subset of the sample: CD45RA-negative fraction. This rearrangement joins TRBV5-1 to TRBJ1-2, with D uncertain. The CDR3 nucleotides are TGCGCCAGCAGCTCGGACTTGGGCCCCGATAACTATGGCTACACCTTC. Protein: CASSSDLGPDNYGYTF.